This T cell receptor (beta chain) derives from a study of identical twins. A universal primer site came from template switching; cDNA carried unique molecular identifiers. TCRdb reprocessed the 5' RACE reads with MiXCR, giving one entry per CDR3 protein. This table holds about 530,000 distinct CDR3 sequences, about 20% found once. No donor was unhealthy or non-Caucasian. This clonotype was found a few times. These data also featured in a second study, about yellow fever vaccine responses in identical twins. From that study: Reported findings indicate that twins' vaccine T cell responses seemed partially convergent, partially personalized.

Sequenced sample: CD4+ T cells sorted from blood. The TCR sequence derives from a woman between 18 and 29 years old in good health.

The CDR3 DNA follows: TGTGCCAGCAGCCAACTCGGGACTGGCTCCTACAATGAGCAGTTCTTC. Amino acid sequence: CASSQLGTGSYNEQFF. The chain combines TRBV14 with TRBJ2-1, with a possible D match to TRBD2 (6 bases). The CDR3 is 16 amino acids. V lost 2 bases and J lost 0, with 11 bases in between. Germline loops: CDR1 SGHDN, CDR2 FVKESK. Complete variable domain (other parts from reference TRBV14 and TRBJ2-1): EAGVTQFPSHSVIEKGQTVTLRCDPISGHDNLYWYRRVMGKEIKFLLHFVKESKQDESGMPNNRFLAERTGGTYSTLKVQPAELEDSGVYFCASSQLGTGSYNEQFFGPGTRLTVL.